These T cell receptor beta chains were read from a single sample in a study of esophageal squamous cell carcinoma under preoperative chemotherapy. MiXCR was run by TCRdb on the PCR reads, yielding one entry per CDR3 protein. The sample records some 30,000 distinct CDR3 sequences, 49% being singletons. The sample was taken from a patient given preoperative chemotherapy. The receptors originated from a human donor with esophageal squamous cell carcinoma. The donor label of this sample is uncertain. CDR3s include the opening cysteine and the closing phenylalanine or tryptophan. D genes are given only for firm matches. Not all rows give a size; the values are once, few, many and, for expanded clones, a class.

d_call j_call clone_size v_call cdr3_nt cdr3_aa
NA TRBJ2-5 many TRBV6-1 TGTGCAGGGGGACAACCACCGAACTTC CAGGQPPNF
TRBD1 TRBJ2-2 many TRBV6-2/TRBV6-3 TGTGCCAGCAGCGATGCCGGGACAGGGGGCACCGGGGAGCTGTTTTTT CASSDAGTGGTGELFF
NA TRBJ2-7 NA TRBV18 TGTGCCAGCTCACCACGTAACCCTTACGAGCAGTACTTC CASSPRNPYEQYF
TRBD1 TRBJ2-5 NA TRBV19 TGTGCCAGTAGTCCTACAGGGGGCGCGGGTAGCAAGACCCAGTACTTC CASSPTGGAGSKTQYF
NA TRBJ2-6 medium-sized TRBV11-3 TGTGCCAGCAGCTTCGACAGCTCTGGGGCCAACGTCCTGACTTTC CASSFDSSGANVLTF
TRBD2 TRBJ2-5 many TRBV11-2 TGTGCCAGCAGCCTTACCAGGACTAGCGGGGTTTGGGATGAGCAGTACTTC CASSLTRTSGVWDEQYF
NA TRBJ2-5 NA TRBV10-3 TGTGCCATCAGCGAAACTAGCAGCCAAGAGACCCAGTACTTC CAISETSSQETQYF
TRBD1 TRBJ2-2 NA TRBV12-3/TRBV12-4 TGTGCCAGCAGTGCCCGAGACACAGGGGCGCTGTATTTT CASSARDTGALYF
NA TRBJ2-7 NA TRBV7-3 TGTGCCAGCAGCGGCCCCGGGGGCGAGCAGTACTTC CASSGPGGEQYF
NA TRBJ2-6 few TRBV4-1 TGCGCCAGCAGCCAAGATGGCCGGGACTGGAGCTCTGGGGCCAACGTCCTGACTTTC CASSQDGRDWSSGANVLTF
NA TRBJ2-5 NA TRBV7-3 TGTGCCAGCAGCTCGGGACCCGGGGGCCGTGACCAAGACACCCAGTACTTC CASSSGPGGRDQDTQYF
NA TRBJ2-5 NA TRBV19 TGTGCCAGTAGTATAGTAGGGGCAGAGACCCAGTACTTC CASSIVGAETQYF
TRBD1 TRBJ2-1 NA TRBV27 TGTGCCAGCAGGCCCGGGACAGGGGGCAGGAGGGGCAATGAGCAGTTCTTC CASRPGTGGRRGNEQFF
TRBD1 TRBJ2-6 NA TRBV12-3/TRBV12-4 TGTGCCAGCAGCAGTAACACCGGGACAGGGGGCTCTGGGGCCAACGTCCTGACTTTC CASSSNTGTGGSGANVLTF
TRBD1 TRBJ2-7 many TRBV10-3 TGTGCCATCAGTGGCGACAGGGGCTACGAGCAGTACTTC CAISGDRGYEQYF
TRBD2 TRBJ2-1 once TRBV7-9 TGTGCCAGCAGGGACGGGGAGGGCGTTTTTGAGACCCAGTTCTTC CASRDGEGVFETQFF
NA TRBJ2-3 many TRBV7-2 TGTGCCAGCAGCCCCCGGACCTCTCCGGGCACAGATACGCAGTATTTT CASSPRTSPGTDTQYF